The subject of this entry is one TCR beta chain. The antigen is not known. The CDR3 is 15 amino acids. Trimming stripped 5 bases from V and 1 base from J, with 12 bases between. Germline V gene lookup returns CDR1 SNHLY and CDR2 FYNNEI. The data were produced by immunoSEQ multiplex PCR, yet TCRdb's version contains in-frame clones alone and is incomplete. This sample carries 60,000 to 70,000 clones, 82% of them seen once, and the ten largest clones take 0.42%. The entry originates in a study of OX40 agonist ivuxolimab in advanced cancers. Across the study: Ivuxolimab doses were 0.01, 0.1, 0.3, 1.5, 3 or 10 mg/kg every 2 weeks. Dose-escalation cases comprised hepatocellular carcinoma, melanoma, renal cell or head and neck cancer. Study outcomes and limitations: Not determined was the antigen specificity of the expanded peripheral T cells.

This TCR derives from an adult with an advanced solid tumor such as melanoma, head and neck, liver or kidney cancer. The chain joins TRBV2 to TRBJ1-5; TRBD1 is a possible D gene (6 bases). The sequenced sample was CD4+ or CD8+ T cells sorted from blood, obtained in a trial of the OX40 agonist ivuxolimab. In DNA, the CDR3 is TGTGCCAGCAGTCCCGGGGGCTTGAGCAATCAGCCCCAGCATTTT. It codes for CASSPGGLSNQPQHF.